This T cell receptor (beta chain) was recovered during a study of blood T cell repertoires in COVID-19. Study summary: From the United States, Italy and Spain came samples of acute and convalescent COVID-19.

Generated by immunoSEQ multiplex PCR, the TCRdb table keeps only in-frame clones and is missing some. The table shows some 89,000 clones, with 90% occurring only once. The germline gives CDR1 KGHDR, CDR2 SFDVKD. Deletions cut 3 bases from V and 0 bases from J, with 7 bases between. The CDR3 contains 14 residues. This receptor was identified in a man aged 55 to 70 with acute or convalescent COVID-19. The chain combines TRBV24-1 with TRBJ1-2; D not resolved. Sequenced: peripheral blood. The CDR3 loop is CATSDDTANYGYTF. Here the CDR3 DNA reads TGTGCCACCAGTGATGACACGGCTAACTATGGCTACACCTTC.